The 30 T cell receptor beta chains in this list originate from one sample, sequenced in a study of T cells in Graves' hyperthyroidism and ophthalmopathy. RNA transcripts gave rise to amplified TCR beta CDR3 regions. In the first-round RT-PCR of the TCR CDR3, the HTBI primer set was used. In TCRdb, the multiplex PCR reads were re-called with MiXCR into one record per CDR3 protein. The sample yields about 600,000 distinct CDR3 sequences, 16% seen once. The source material was blood. Receptors originate from a woman aged 40 to 49 with Graves' ophthalmopathy.

V is TRBV12-3 or TRBV12-4 and J is TRBJ1-5; possibly TRBD1 for D (5 bases). V was trimmed by 5 bases and J by 5 bases, leaving 16 bases between them. The CDR3 has 15 residues. CDR3 DNA: TGTGCCAGCAGTCCCCTGAGGGGCAGGGATCAGCCCCAGCATTTT. Translation: CASSPLRGRDQPQHF.

There are a few counts of this clonotype. J is TRBJ2-2 and V is TRBV29-1; tentatively, D is TRBD2 (6 bases). The CDR3 is 15 residues long. Trimming took off 7 bases at V and 0 bases at J, with 15 bases between the two ends. The germline gives CDR1 SQVTM, CDR2 ANQGSEA. The chain's CDR3 is CSAKGGTSNTGELFF. The CDR3 DNA follows: TGCAGCGCCAAAGGCGGGACTTCGAACACCGGGGAGCTGTTTTTT.

This chain connects TRBV19 to TRBJ2-1; TRBD1 aligns across 9 bases. The CDR3 spans 13 residues. The ends lost 9 bases at V and 6 bases at J; junction bases unmatched: 6. Germline V gene data show CDR1 as LNHDA and CDR2 as SQIVND (reference sequence). DNA of the CDR3: TGTGCCAGCCGACAGGGGGTCCTCAATGAGCAGTTCTTC. Translating it yields CASRQGVLNEQFF.

This clonotype was detected many times. V gene TRBV11-2 combines with J gene TRBJ2-1; D is tentatively TRBD1 or TRBD2 (5 bases each). Trimming left V 5 bases short and J 9 bases short, with 17 bases between. The CDR3 consists of 14 residues. Per germline, CDR1 SGHAT and CDR2 FQNNGV. The CDR3 DNA reads TGTGCCAGCAGCCACGGGACGGCGGTGGGTGAGCAGTTCTTC. It encodes CASSHGTAVGEQFF.

This clonotype has a handful of counts. The V and J genes are TRBV19 and TRBJ1-5; 8 bases align to TRBD1. V was clipped by 3 bases and J by 4 bases; unmatched bases: 8. Looked up from germline, CDR1 is LNHDA and CDR2 is SQIVND (reference sequence). The CDR3 contains 16 residues. The CDR3 spells CASSIGRYRGNQPQHF. The DNA of the CDR3 is TGTGCCAGTAGTATTGGGAGGTACAGGGGGAATCAGCCCCAGCATTTT.

This chain uses TRBV9 with TRBJ1-3, with 8 positions matching TRBD1. Germline assignment: CDR1 SGDLS and CDR2 YYNGEE. There are 14 residues in the CDR3. With 0 bases clipped from V and 8 bases from J, the junction kept 4 bases outside the gene matches. The CDR3 bases are TGTGCCAGCAGCGTAGGGACAGGGAAGGACACCATATATTTT. Amino acid sequence: CASSVGTGKDTIYF.

The chain employs TRBV10-3 and TRBJ2-1, with TRBD2 as a possible D gene (7 bases). The CDR3 extends over 12 amino acids. The germline V gene has CDR1 ENHRY and CDR2 SYGVKD. The V and J ends lost 5 bases and 8 bases respectively, with 10 bases between them. The chain's CDR3 is CAISRGGDEQFF. CDR3 in DNA: TGTGCCATCAGTAGGGGGGGCGATGAGCAGTTCTTC.

The sample holds one count of this clonotype. This chain connects TRBV18 to TRBJ2-5; TRBD2 agrees at 7 bases. Germline CDR1 is KGHSH and CDR2 is LQKENI. The CDR3 is 13 residues long. V dropped 2 bases and J dropped 5; count of bases not matched to a gene: 2. The CDR3 protein is CASSPVLAETQYF. The CDR3 nucleotides read TGTGCCAGCTCACCAGTACTAGCGGAGACCCAGTACTTC.

In its sample, this clonotype was seen a few times. The gene calls are TRBV12-3 or TRBV12-4 and TRBJ2-1, with TRBD1 identical over 7 bases. V dropped 6 bases and J dropped 5; count of bases not matched to a gene: 7. The CDR3 is made up of 14 amino acids. The CDR3 DNA reads TGTGCCAGCAGGACGGGACAGCGAGACAATGAGCAGTTCTTC. Translating gives CASRTGQRDNEQFF.

Note on this clonotype: This could be a read error, since a much larger clone is one nucleotide away. The chain employs TRBV6-1 and TRBJ1-6; D uncertain. The germline CDR1 and CDR2 sequences are MNHNS and SASEGT. This CDR3 region has 14 residues. The CDR3 protein is CASSLRSNNSPLRF. The CDR3 nucleotides are TGTGCCAGCAGTCTGCGGTCTAATAATTCACCCCTCCGCTTT.

Ten or more counts support this clonotype. The genes are TRBV2 and TRBJ2-5, with TRBD1 as a possible D gene (6 bases). This CDR3 is 12 amino acids long. CDR1 SNHLY and CDR2 FYNNEI come from the germline V gene. V was clipped by 7 bases and J by 6 bases, with 12 bases between them. The CDR3 here is CASKGESQTQYF. The CDR3 DNA reads TGTGCCAGCAAGGGGGAGTCGCAGACCCAGTACTTC.

In this sample, this clonotype turned up many times. The V gene is TRBV7-8, the J gene TRBJ2-3; no clear D gene. Trimming left V 2 bases short and J 2 bases short, with 11 bases between. The length of the CDR3 is 15 residues. Looked up from germline, CDR1 is SGHVS and CDR2 is FQNEAQ. CDR3: CASSLTPLPTDTQYF. CDR3 DNA sequence: TGTGCCAGCAGCTTAACCCCCCTCCCCACAGATACGCAGTATTTT.

A remark on this clonotype: One end of the junction is discordant with germline, which a read error may explain. The J gene is TRBJ2-7, the V gene TRBV2; 13 bases map to TRBD2. Germline V lookup: CDR1 SNHLY, CDR2 FYNNEI. CDR3 length: 20 residues. This CDR3 is CASGQVARTSGSSGSYEQYF. The CDR3 DNA sequence: TGCGCCAGCGGCCAAGTAGCTAGGACTAGCGGGAGTTCGGGTTCCTACGAGCAGTACTTC.

The chain recombines TRBV7-9 with TRBJ2-3, with D perhaps being TRBD1 or TRBD2 (5 bases each). The CDR3 extends over 16 amino acids. The germline V gene has CDR1 SEHNR and CDR2 FQNEAQ (reference sequence). V dropped 4 bases and J dropped 2 bases, with 16 bases sitting between them. The CDR3 loop is CASSYDRGGLTDTQYF. The CDR3 nucleotides read TGTGCCAGCAGCTATGACCGGGGCGGACTCACAGATACGCAGTATTTT.

This clonotype turned up a few times. This sequence joins TRBV7-3 and TRBJ2-5; TRBD2 matches at 7 bases. The CDR3 spans 12 residues. Germline V gene sequence: CDR1 SGHTA, CDR2 FQGTGA. Trimming at V came to 2 bases and at J to 9 bases, leaving 3 bases not matched to a gene. CDR3 sequence (DNA): TGTGCCAGCAGCTTAGATGGGAGGGCCCAGTACTTC. Its protein product is CASSLDGRAQYF.

The V and J genes are TRBV30 and TRBJ1-1; 7 bases align to TRBD1. The CDR3 is 13 residues long. CDR1 and CDR2 (germline): GTSNPN, SVGIG (reference sequence). The V segment lost 4 bases and the J segment 6 bases; nucleotides outside the gene matches: 8. CDR3 in amino acids: CAWTTRGGAEAFF. CDR3 bases: TGTGCCTGGACCACCAGGGGGGGGGCTGAAGCTTTCTTT.

In its sample, this clonotype was seen many times. The chain has TRBV20-1 and TRBJ2-3; D possibly corresponds to TRBD2 (6 bases). Trimming removed 3 bases from V and 0 bases from J, with 13 bases in between. Germline CDR1 and CDR2: DFQATT and SNEGSKA (reference sequence). CDR3 length equals 15 residues. For the CDR3, the DNA is TGCAGTGCTAGTAGGGGCGGGGTGAGCACAGATACGCAGTATTTT. This gives the protein CSASRGGVSTDTQYF.

The chain uses TRBV5-1 and TRBJ2-1; D remains ambiguous. Germline-derived CDR1 and CDR2 are SGHRS and YFSETQ. V lost 0 bases, J lost 7 bases, and 8 bases lay in between. The CDR3 extends over 13 amino acids. As DNA, the CDR3 is TGCGCCAGCAGCTTGGTCCTGGCAAATGAGCAGTTCTTC. Its protein is CASSLVLANEQFF.

This clonotype was counted ten times or more. The chain has TRBV5-1 and TRBJ1-2; D is uncertain. This CDR3 has 13 residues. Per germline, CDR1 SGHRS and CDR2 YFSETQ. V lost 1 base and J lost 10, with 14 bases in between. CDR3 in amino acids: CASSLRMDGDYTF. CDR3 in DNA: TGCGCCAGCAGCTTGAGGATGGACGGCGACTACACCTTC.

This clonotype was recorded at least ten times. The chain is built from TRBV20-1 and TRBJ1-5; the D gene is possibly TRBD1 (6 bases). V lost 5 bases, J lost 5 bases, and 19 bases lay in between. Per the germline V gene, CDR1 is DFQATT and CDR2 is SNEGSKA (reference sequence). The CDR3 consists of 15 residues. The DNA for the CDR3 is TGCAGTGCTCCCACAGTCCCAGGGGCACATCAGCCCCAGCATTTT. This encodes CSAPTVPGAHQPQHF.

This clonotype was recorded a few times. The chain has TRBV2 and TRBJ2-4; D ambiguous. V dropped 6 bases and J dropped 14 bases, with 14 bases sitting between them. This CDR3 has 11 residues. Germline assignment: CDR1 SNHLY and CDR2 FYNNEI. CDR3 DNA: TGTGCCAGCAGCGACTGGAATCGGGAGTACTTC. Translating it yields CASSDWNREYF.

The chain joins TRBV28 to TRBJ2-1; D is perhaps TRBD1 or TRBD2 (5 bases each). Germline loops: CDR1 MDHEN, CDR2 SYDVKM. This CDR3 comprises 13 residues. V lost 11 bases and J 4 bases, leaving 15 bases between the germline ends. As DNA, the CDR3 is TGTGCCTCGGGCACGGGGCTGTACAATGAGCAGTTCTTC. This codes for CASGTGLYNEQFF.

J is TRBJ2-4 and V is TRBV2; tentative D call: TRBD2 (5 bases). The CDR3 totals 14 residues. Per germline, CDR1 SNHLY and CDR2 FYNNEI. The V gene lost 4 bases and the J gene lost 3 bases, with 10 bases spanning the gap. The CDR3 protein is CASSVVGGKNIQYF. The CDR3 DNA is TGTGCCAGCAGTGTAGTCGGAGGCAAAAACATTCAGTACTTC.

The genes are TRBV9 and TRBJ2-7; possible D gene TRBD2, 5 bases. Germline CDR1 and CDR2: SGDLS and YYNGEE. The V end was cut by 4 bases, the J end by 5 bases, with 19 bases between. The CDR3 is 15 amino acids. The CDR3 spells CASSPGSRRAHEQYF. The DNA for the CDR3 is TGTGCCAGCAGCCCGGGATCCCGACGGGCGCACGAGCAGTACTTC.

A few counts support this clonotype. The chain is built from TRBV20-1 and TRBJ2-7; D call uncertain. V was shortened by 3 bases and J by 3 bases, with 3 bases between the two germline ends. CDR1 is DFQATT, CDR2 SNEGSKA, per germline (reference sequence). This CDR3 has 10 residues. The chain's CDR3 is CSASVYEQYF. The CDR3 nucleotides are TGCAGTGCTAGTGTCTACGAGCAGTACTTC.

This clonotype was detected only a few times. V gene TRBV20-1 combines with J gene TRBJ2-3; 11 nucleotides line up with TRBD2. The CDR3 loop spans 14 amino acids. V shed 5 bases and J 1 base; nucleotides not matched to a gene: 2. CDR1 is DFQATT and CDR2 is SNEGSKA in the germline V gene (reference sequence). For the CDR3, the DNA is TGCAGTGCTGCTAGCGGGGGGCGCACAGATACGCAGTATTTT. It specifies CSAASGGRTDTQYF.

This clonotype came up many times. The gene calls are TRBV18 and TRBJ1-1, with 8 bases aligning to TRBD1. From germline, CDR1 is KGHSH and CDR2 LQKENI. Unmatched junction bases numbered 4, after V lost 3 bases and J lost 1 base. The CDR3 runs to 15 residues. For the CDR3, the DNA is TGTGCCAGCTCACCCCTGGACAGGGAGAACACTGAAGCTTTCTTT. Translating it yields CASSPLDRENTEAFF.

The sample holds many counts of this clonotype. At one of its ends the junction is not consistent with the germline gene, which may arise from a read error. The genes are TRBV7-7 and TRBJ1-1; 7 bases line up with TRBD1. Germline V gives CDR1 SSHAT, CDR2 FNYEAQ (reference sequence). The CDR3 is 15 residues long. The CDR3 nucleotides are TGTGCTAGCAGCTTCTTCAAGGGGGCGAACACTGAAGCTTTCTTT. Amino acid sequence: CASSFFKGANTEAFF.

In its sample, this clonotype was seen many times. The chain employs TRBV28 and TRBJ1-2; 10 bases align to TRBD1. The junction had 11 bases not matched to a gene; V was cut back by 6 bases and J by 7 bases. Per germline, CDR1 MDHEN and CDR2 SYDVKM. The length of the CDR3 is 15 residues. CDR3 residues: CASRTGDRGLVGYTF. CDR3 in DNA: TGTGCCAGCAGGACTGGGGACAGGGGATTAGTTGGCTACACCTTC.

This clonotype was found a few times. V and J are TRBV5-1 and TRBJ2-3; 7 nucleotides agree with TRBD1. CDR1 is SGHRS, CDR2 YFSETQ, per germline. The CDR3 extends over 14 amino acids. J gave up 6 bases and V 3 bases, and 7 bases lay outside the gene matches. The CDR3 sequence is CASSSAQGLDTQYF. The CDR3, as DNA: TGCGCCAGCAGCTCCGCACAGGGGCTGGATACGCAGTATTTT. The whole variable domain, remainder taken from reference TRBV5-1 and TRBJ2-3, is KAGVTQTPRYLIKTRGQQVTLSCSPISGHRSVSWYQQTPGQGLQFLFEYFSETQRNKGNFPGRFSGRQFSNSRSEMNVSTLELGDSALYLCASSSAQGLDTQYFGPGTRLTVL.